This is a list of T cell receptor beta chains from one sample in a study of shared clonotypes between healthy human individuals. Libraries were prepared by immunoSEQ multiplex PCR; TCRdb keeps only in-frame clonotypes and omits some of them. The sample yields around 700,000 clones, 60% to 75% seen once. The sequenced sample was memory CD4+ T cells sorted from blood. These receptors came from a woman in her twenties or thirties in good health. The CDR3 runs from the conserved cysteine through the conserved F or W. D genes are given only for firm matches. Clone size, where shown, is once, few, many, or a class for clones that have expanded.

TRBV29-1	-	TRBJ2-3	once	CSVLPMGILTDTQYF	TGCAGCGTTCTACCCATGGGGATCCTCACAGATACGCAGTATTTT
TRBV28	TRBD1	TRBJ2-7	-	CASSSQGESYEQYF	TGTGCCAGCAGTTCCCAGGGGGAGTCCTACGAGCAGTACTTC
TRBV18	TRBD1	TRBJ1-1	-	CASSTGGTVNTEAFF	TGTGCCAGCTCAACTGGGGGGACAGTGAACACTGAAGCTTTCTTT
TRBV28	TRBD1	TRBJ1-5	many	CASTEQGTSNQPQHF	TGTGCCAGCACCGAACAGGGGACCAGCAATCAGCCCCAGCATTTT
TRBV27	-	TRBJ2-5	-	CASSPGHLSKTQYF	TGTGCCAGCAGTCCCGGACACCTATCTAAGACCCAGTACTTC
TRBV18	-	TRBJ1-1	-	CASLQRNTEAFF	TGTGCCAGCTTACAGAGGAACACTGAAGCTTTCTTT
TRBV7-9	-	TRBJ1-6	-	CASSFQESPLHF	TGTGCCAGCAGCTTCCAGGAATCACCCCTCCACTTT
TRBV2	-	TRBJ2-1	once	CASSRDRPNEQFF	TGTGCCAGCAGTCGTGACAGGCCCAATGAGCAGTTCTTC
TRBV20-1	-	TRBJ2-3	-	CSARKTDTQYF	TGCAGTGCTAGGAAAACAGATACGCAGTATTTT
TRBV5-4	TRBD2	TRBJ2-7	once	CASSLKSSGNNEQYF	TGTGCCAGCAGCTTGAAATCTAGCGGGAATAACGAGCAGTACTTC
TRBV6-1	TRBD1	TRBJ2-7	-	CASSARQGSYEQYF	TGTGCCAGCAGTGCCAGACAGGGCTCCTACGAGCAGTACTTC
TRBV29-1	-	TRBJ1-1	few	CSVTNSMNTEAFF	TGCAGCGTTACTAACAGTATGAACACTGAAGCTTTCTTT
TRBV28	-	TRBJ2-7	-	CASSLGSSPYEQYF	TGTGCCAGCAGTTTAGGATCTTCCCCCTACGAGCAGTACTTC
TRBV7-2	-	TRBJ1-1	-	CASSLQWTEAFF	TGTGCCAGCAGCTTGCAGTGGACTGAAGCTTTCTTT
TRBV10-3	-	TRBJ2-7	once	CAISESAGAYEQYF	TGTGCCATCAGTGAGTCTGCGGGGGCGTACGAGCAGTACTTC
TRBV10-3	-	TRBJ2-7	-	CAIRGGSNEQYF	TGTGCCATCAGGGGGGGCTCCAACGAGCAGTACTTC
TRBV28	-	TRBJ1-2	once	CASSLSLNGYTF	TGTGCCAGCAGTTTATCGCTCAATGGCTACACCTTC
TRBV5-1	-	TRBJ1-2	-	CASSPGPSQSYGYTF	TGCGCCAGCAGCCCGGGACCATCTCAATCCTATGGCTACACCTTC
TRBV5-1	TRBD2	TRBJ2-3	-	CASSTSSAGGSTDTQYF	TGCGCCAGCAGCACCTCTTCGGCGGGAGGGAGCACAGATACGCAGTATTTT
TRBV5-1	-	TRBJ2-1	-	CASRLESHEQFF	TGCGCCAGCCGACTAGAGTCTCATGAGCAGTTCTTC
TRBV2	-	TRBJ2-7	-	CAIYGKNYEQYF	TGTGCCATATACGGAAAAAATTACGAGCAGTACTTC
TRBV11-2	TRBD2	TRBJ2-1	-	CASSYTSGFDSYNEQFF	TGTGCCAGCAGCTACACTAGCGGGTTTGACTCCTACAATGAGCAGTTCTTC
TRBV7-7	TRBD2	TRBJ2-3	-	CASSLGSGSIDTQYF	TGTGCCAGCAGCTTAGGTAGCGGGAGCATAGATACGCAGTATTTT
TRBV19	-	TRBJ1-5	-	CASSIIRGQPQHF	TGTGCCAGTAGTATAATAAGGGGTCAGCCCCAGCATTTT
TRBV10-3	-	TRBJ2-6	once	CAISGTASGANVLTF	TGTGCCATCAGTGGGACGGCCTCTGGGGCCAACGTCCTGACTTTC
TRBV2	-	TRBJ1-6	-	CASSAPFPSPLHF	TGTGCCAGCAGTGCCCCCTTCCCTTCACCCCTCCACTTT
TRBV11-3	-	TRBJ2-7	-	CASSPSSGSSYEQYF	TGTGCCAGCAGCCCCTCGTCTGGAAGCTCCTACGAGCAGTACTTC
TRBV28	TRBD1	TRBJ2-7	-	CASSTLDRRSSYEQYF	TGTGCCAGCAGTACTCTGGACAGGCGAAGCTCCTACGAGCAGTACTTC
TRBV28	-	TRBJ2-3	-	CASSFIGADTQYF	TGTGCCAGCAGTTTTATAGGCGCAGATACGCAGTATTTT
TRBV11-3	-	TRBJ2-1	-	CASSLTATYSYNEQFF	TGTGCCAGCAGCTTGACAGCTACCTACTCCTACAATGAGCAGTTCTTC
TRBV6-1	TRBD1	TRBJ1-1	-	CASSEAAYRGGNEAFF	TGTGCCAGCAGTGAAGCAGCCTACAGGGGTGGAAATGAAGCTTTCTTT
TRBV5-1	-	TRBJ1-1	few	CASSLAQGTPNTEAFF	TGCGCCAGCAGCTTGGCCCAGGGGACACCGAACACTGAAGCTTTCTTT
TRBV28	-	TRBJ1-2	-	CASSFLPYGYTF	TGTGCCAGCAGTTTCTTGCCCTATGGCTACACCTTC
TRBV7-8	-	TRBJ1-2	-	CASSLGNNYGYTF	TGTGCCAGCAGCTTAGGCAATAACTATGGCTACACCTTC
TRBV11-2	-	TRBJ2-4	-	CASSLGRIRAKNIQYF	TGTGCCAGCAGCTTAGGGCGGATTCGAGCCAAAAACATTCAGTACTTC
TRBV4-2	-	TRBJ2-6	-	CASSQENGAGANVLTF	TGTGCCAGCAGCCAAGAGAATGGGGCTGGGGCCAACGTCCTGACTTTC
TRBV27	TRBD1	TRBJ2-7	-	CASRTDRGRTYEQYF	TGTGCCAGCAGAACCGACAGGGGGAGGACCTACGAGCAGTACTTC
TRBV12-1	-	TRBJ2-7	-	CASSFEGLAGAFWEQYF	TGTGCCAGCAGCTTTGAGGGACTAGCGGGAGCATTCTGGGAGCAGTACTTC
TRBV28	-	TRBJ2-7	-	CASSLDVMAAQYF	TGTGCCAGCAGTTTAGATGTGATGGCGGCCCAGTACTTC
TRBV5-6	TRBD1	TRBJ1-1	-	CASSGTGGKGTEAFF	TGTGCCAGCAGTGGGACAGGGGGAAAGGGTACTGAAGCTTTCTTT
TRBV10-1	TRBD1	TRBJ1-1	-	CASSESGQGAAFF	TGCGCCAGCAGTGAGTCGGGACAGGGTGCAGCTTTCTTT
TRBV5-1	-	TRBJ1-4	many	CASSAPQPNRASNEKLFF	TGCGCCAGCAGCGCACCGCAACCCAACAGGGCGTCTAATGAAAAACTGTTTTTT
TRBV4-2	-	TRBJ2-3	-	CASSPTSKDTQYF	TGTGCCAGCAGCCCCACTTCCAAAGATACGCAGTATTTT
TRBV7-2	TRBD1	TRBJ2-2	-	CASSRGTAITGELFF	TGTGCCAGCAGCCGAGGGACAGCTATCACCGGGGAGCTGTTTTTT
TRBV7-2	-	TRBJ2-7	-	CASSLMWSPRGSYEQYF	TGTGCCAGCAGCTTAATGTGGAGTCCCCGTGGGTCCTACGAGCAGTACTTC
TRBV5-1	TRBD2	TRBJ2-7	-	CASSMSGRALGEQYF	TGCGCCAGCAGCATGAGCGGGAGGGCCTTGGGCGAGCAGTACTTC
TRBV5-1	-	TRBJ2-7	-	CASSGSDTYEQYF	TGCGCCAGCAGTGGGTCAGATACCTACGAGCAGTACTTC
TRBV2	TRBD2	TRBJ2-5	-	CASSSLAAVPGTQYF	TGTGCCAGCAGTTCACTAGCGGCGGTGCCGGGGACCCAGTACTTC
TRBV6-6	TRBD1	TRBJ1-1	-	CASNDRVTNTEAFF	TGTGCCAGCAACGACAGGGTAACGAACACTGAAGCTTTCTTT
TRBV18	TRBD2	TRBJ2-7	once	CASSPRTGGVEQYF	TGTGCCAGCTCACCACGGACCGGGGGGGTCGAGCAGTACTTC
TRBV5-4	-	TRBJ2-7	-	CASSLEGYEQYF	TGTGCCAGCAGCTTGGAAGGGTACGAGCAGTACTTC
TRBV6-1	TRBD2	TRBJ2-1	-	CASSEMTSVNEQFF	TGTGCCAGCAGTGAAATGACTAGCGTCAATGAGCAGTTCTTC
TRBV6-1	-	TRBJ1-5	-	CASSDQRDQPQHF	TGTGCCAGCAGTGACCAGAGGGATCAGCCCCAGCATTTT